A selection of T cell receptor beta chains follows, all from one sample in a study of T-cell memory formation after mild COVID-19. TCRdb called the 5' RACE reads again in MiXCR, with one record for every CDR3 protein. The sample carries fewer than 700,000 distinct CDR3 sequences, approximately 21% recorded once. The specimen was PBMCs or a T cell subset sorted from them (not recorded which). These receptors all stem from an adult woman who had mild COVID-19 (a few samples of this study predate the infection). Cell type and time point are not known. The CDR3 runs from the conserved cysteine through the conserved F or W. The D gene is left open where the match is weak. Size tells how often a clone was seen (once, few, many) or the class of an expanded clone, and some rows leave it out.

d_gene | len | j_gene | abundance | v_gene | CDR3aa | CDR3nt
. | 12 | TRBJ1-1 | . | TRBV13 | CASRYQNTEAFF | TGTGCCAGCAGGTATCAGAACACTGAAGCTTTCTTT
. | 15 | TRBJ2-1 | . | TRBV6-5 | CASSYSGGAYNEQFF | TGTGCCAGCAGTTACTCTGGCGGGGCGTACAATGAGCAGTTCTTC
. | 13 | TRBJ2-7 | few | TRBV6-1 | CASRELRVNEQYF | TGTGCCAGCCGGGAACTCAGGGTGAACGAGCAGTACTTC
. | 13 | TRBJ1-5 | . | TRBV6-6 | CASSYGIGGPQHF | TGTGCCAGCAGTTACGGAATCGGGGGACCCCAGCATTTT
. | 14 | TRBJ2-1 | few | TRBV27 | CASGEAGTYNEQFF | TGTGCCAGCGGGGAGGCAGGCACCTACAATGAGCAGTTCTTC
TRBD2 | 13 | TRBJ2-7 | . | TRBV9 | CASSFGTSVPQYF | TGTGCCAGCAGCTTCGGGACTAGCGTTCCACAGTACTTC
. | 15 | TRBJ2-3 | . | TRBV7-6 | CASSLEGVWTDTQYF | TGTGCCAGCAGCTTAGAGGGTGTTTGGACAGATACGCAGTATTTT
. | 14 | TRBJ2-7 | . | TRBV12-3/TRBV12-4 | CASSSERGSYEQYF | TGTGCCAGCAGTTCGGAGAGGGGGTCCTACGAGCAGTACTTC
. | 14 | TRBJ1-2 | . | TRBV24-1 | CATSDPAANYGYTF | TGTGCCACCAGTGATCCTGCGGCTAACTATGGCTACACCTTC
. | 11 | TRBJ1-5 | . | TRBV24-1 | CATLNDQPQHF | TGTGCCACGTTAAATGATCAGCCCCAGCATTTT
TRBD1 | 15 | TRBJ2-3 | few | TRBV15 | CATSVGTGTPDTQYF | TGTGCCACCAGCGTGGGGACAGGGACGCCAGATACGCAGTATTTT
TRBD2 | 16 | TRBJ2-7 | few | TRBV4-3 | CASSQDPWTSGRGQYF | TGCGCCAGCAGCCAAGACCCCTGGACTAGCGGGAGGGGGCAGTACTTC
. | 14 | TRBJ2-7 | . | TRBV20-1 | CSAQPDEPNYEQYF | TGCAGTGCTCAGCCGGACGAACCCAACTACGAGCAGTACTTC
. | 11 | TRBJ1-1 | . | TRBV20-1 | CSARGGIEAFF | TGCAGTGCTAGGGGCGGTATTGAAGCTTTCTTT
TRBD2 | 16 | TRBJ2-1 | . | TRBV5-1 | CASSRGLAGEYNEQFF | TGCGCCAGCAGCCGGGGACTAGCGGGGGAGTACAATGAGCAGTTCTTC
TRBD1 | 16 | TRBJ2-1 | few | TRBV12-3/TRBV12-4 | CASKSTGGQSYNEQFF | TGTGCCAGCAAAAGTACAGGGGGCCAGTCCTACAATGAGCAGTTCTTC
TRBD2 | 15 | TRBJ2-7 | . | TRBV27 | CASSLTSGRAYEQYF | TGTGCCAGCAGTTTAACCAGCGGGAGGGCCTACGAGCAGTACTTC
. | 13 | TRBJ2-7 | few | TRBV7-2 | CASSFLGVYEQYF | TGTGCCAGCAGCTTTCTCGGGGTCTACGAGCAGTACTTC
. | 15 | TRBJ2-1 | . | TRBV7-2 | CASSSTGAPWDEQFF | TGTGCCAGCAGCTCCACAGGAGCGCCCTGGGATGAGCAGTTCTTC
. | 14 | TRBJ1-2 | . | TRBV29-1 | CSVEDRMGAWGYTF | TGCAGCGTTGAAGACCGGATGGGGGCGTGGGGCTACACCTTC
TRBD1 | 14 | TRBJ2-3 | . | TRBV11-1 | CASSSHRGSDTQYF | TGTGCCAGCAGCTCCCACAGGGGGTCCGATACGCAGTATTTT
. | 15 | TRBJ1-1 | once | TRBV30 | CAWSPAIGLNTEAFF | TGTGCCTGGAGTCCCGCGATCGGATTGAACACTGAAGCTTTCTTT
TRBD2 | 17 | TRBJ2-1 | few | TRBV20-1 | CSARDRASGGADNEQFF | TGCAGTGCTAGAGATAGGGCTAGCGGGGGGGCCGACAATGAGCAGTTCTTC
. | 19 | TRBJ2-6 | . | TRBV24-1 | CATSEEGGRGTRGANVLTF | TGTGCCACCAGTGAAGAGGGAGGCAGGGGGACGAGGGGGGCCAACGTCCTGACTTTC
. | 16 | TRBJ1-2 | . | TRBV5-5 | CASSLMTAGANYGYTF | TGTGCCAGCAGCTTAATGACGGCAGGCGCTAACTATGGCTACACCTTC
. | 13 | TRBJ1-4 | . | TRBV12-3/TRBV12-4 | CASQQGGVEKLFF | TGTGCCAGCCAACAGGGAGGGGTTGAAAAACTGTTTTTT
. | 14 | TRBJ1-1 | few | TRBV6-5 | CASTPNSRGTEAFF | TGTGCCAGCACCCCCAACTCTCGTGGCACTGAAGCTTTCTTT
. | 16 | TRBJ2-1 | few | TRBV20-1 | CSPSGTGPSSYNEQFF | TGCAGTCCCTCCGGGACTGGCCCTTCCTCCTACAATGAGCAGTTCTTC
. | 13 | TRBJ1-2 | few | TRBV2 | CASRRNFLDGYTF | TGTGCCAGCAGGAGAAATTTTCTGGATGGCTACACCTTC
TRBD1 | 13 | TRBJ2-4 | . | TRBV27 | CASSQDRGNIQYF | TGTGCCAGCAGTCAGGACAGGGGGAACATTCAGTACTTC
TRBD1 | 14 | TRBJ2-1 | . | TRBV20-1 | CSAREGRGLNEQFF | TGCAGTGCTAGAGAGGGCAGGGGGCTCAATGAGCAGTTCTTC
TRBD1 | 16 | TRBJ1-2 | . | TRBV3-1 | CASSHGTGVANYGYTF | TGTGCCAGCAGCCATGGAACAGGGGTAGCTAACTATGGCTACACCTTC
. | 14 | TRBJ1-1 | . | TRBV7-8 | CASSFPSGNTEAFF | TGTGCCAGCAGCTTTCCGTCAGGGAACACTGAAGCTTTCTTT
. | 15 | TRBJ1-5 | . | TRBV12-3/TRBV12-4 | CASSLARVWDQPQHF | TGTGCCAGCAGTTTAGCCAGGGTGTGGGATCAGCCCCAGCATTTT
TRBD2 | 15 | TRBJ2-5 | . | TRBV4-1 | CASSSTSGGEETQYF | TGCGCCAGCAGTTCGACTAGCGGGGGTGAAGAGACCCAGTACTTC
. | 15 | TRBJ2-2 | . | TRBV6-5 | CASSYSGGATGELFF | TGTGCCAGCAGTTACTCGGGGGGGGCAACCGGGGAGCTGTTTTTT